This entry describes one TCR beta chain. As yet, its antigen is unknown. Deletions cut 8 bases from V and 0 bases from J, with 8 bases between. CDR1 and CDR2 (germline): MNHEY, SMNVEV (reference sequence). The CDR3 is 13 amino acids. This record belongs to a study of T cell responses to AZD1222 COVID-19 vaccine. Study overall: Pooled together were second doses at about 4 or about 12 weeks.

Libraries were prepared by immunoSEQ multiplex PCR; TCRdb keeps only in-frame clonotypes and omits some of them. The sample lists about 130,000 clones; about nine tenths were seen once. Study observations and caveats: Seropositive status at baseline applied to only a handful of AZD1222 recipients. Donors were mostly white British, more females; clonal diversity possibly underestimated.

This chain joins TRBV27 and TRBJ1-3; no firm D call. The source was peripheral blood, collected on day 0 of AZD1222 vaccination. This clonotype originated in an adult in good health. For the CDR3, the DNA is TGTGCCAGCGGTCAGCTCTCTGGAAACACCATATATTTT. It is translated as CASGQLSGNTIYF.